The 18 T cell receptor beta chains given below trace back to one sample, sequenced in a study of blood T cell repertoires in COVID-19. The repertoire was sequenced with immunoSEQ multiplex PCR; TCRdb's copy has only in-frame clones and lacks some. The repertoire holds about 210,000 clones, with approximately 90% as singletons. The sample was peripheral blood. These receptors were obtained from a woman aged 40 to 55 with acute or convalescent COVID-19.

The rearrangement uses TRBV6-5 and TRBJ2-7; 10 nucleotides agree with TRBD1. The CDR3 totals 13 residues. Germline CDR1 MNHEY, CDR2 SVGAGI. V lost 6 bases and J lost 5; bases outside the gene matches: 4. The DNA for the CDR3 is TGTGCCAGCAGGGGGACAGGGGAACACGAGCAGTACGTC. This codes for CASRGTGEHEQYV.

V usage is TRBV7-2 and J usage is TRBJ1-1; 9 bases line up with TRBD1. The J segment lost 0 bases and the V segment lost 8 bases, leaving 7 bases of the junction unmatched. Germline V gene sequence: CDR1 SGHTA, CDR2 FQGNSA. This CDR3 has 15 residues. The CDR3 DNA sequence: TGTGCCAGCCACCAACAGGGGGCCTTGAACACTGAAGCTTTCTTT. Translating it yields CASHQQGALNTEAFF.

The chain joins TRBV6-1 to TRBJ1-2; possibly TRBD1 for D (6 bases). V lost 1 base and J 4 bases, leaving 19 bases between the germline ends. The V gene's germline CDR1 is MNHNS and CDR2 SASEGT. The length of the CDR3 is 17 residues. As DNA, the CDR3 is TGTGCCAGCAGTGAAGGCGGACAGCCCTCCTTGGGCTATGGCTACACCTTC. It is translated as CASSEGGQPSLGYGYTF.

In DNA form, the CDR3 reads TGTGCCAGCAGCGGAGACCCGCCGCCAACCACAGATACGCAGTATTTT. It translates to CASSGDPPPTTDTQYF. J is TRBJ2-3 and V is TRBV11-2; D gene ambiguous. The CDR3 extends over 16 amino acids. Germline CDR1 and CDR2: SGHAT and FQNNGV. Trimming took 5 bases from V and 2 from J, leaving 17 bases between them.

The chain is built from TRBV11-2 and TRBJ1-2; 9 positions agree with TRBD1. This CDR3 is built from 15 residues. The ends lost 4 bases at V and 8 bases at J; junction bases unmatched: 11. The germline CDR1 and CDR2 sequences are SGHAT and FQNNGV. The CDR3 protein is CASSSGGTGKDGYTF. DNA for the CDR3: TGTGCCAGCAGCTCTGGGGGGACAGGGAAGGACGGCTACACCTTC.

The rearrangement joins TRBV6-5 to TRBJ1-3; D call uncertain. This CDR3 is built from 14 residues. Per the germline V gene, CDR1 is MNHEY and CDR2 is SVGAGI. The V and J ends lost 7 bases and 0 bases respectively, with 10 bases between them. The CDR3 region is CASTRDYSGNTIYF. The DNA of the CDR3 is TGTGCCAGCACTCGGGATTACTCTGGAAACACCATATATTTT.

The chain couples TRBV10-3 to TRBJ1-6, with 7 bases lining up with TRBD1. This CDR3 has 13 amino acids. Trimming at V came to 8 bases and at J to 7 bases, leaving 5 bases not matched to a gene. Looked up from germline, CDR1 is ENHRY and CDR2 is SYGVKD. CDR3 DNA sequence: TGTGCCATCGGTGGGACAGCGAATTCACCCCTCCACTTT. It codes for CAIGGTANSPLHF.

The J gene is TRBJ1-1, the V gene TRBV6-4; 8 bases line up with TRBD1. With 7 bases clipped from V and 4 bases from J, the junction kept 5 bases outside the gene matches. Germline V lookup: CDR1 MRHNA, CDR2 SNTAGT. The CDR3 covers 13 residues. The CDR3 loop reads CASKRQGSTEAFF. CDR3 bases: TGTGCCAGCAAAAGACAGGGGTCCACTGAAGCTTTCTTT.

The sample holds one count of this clone. V gene TRBV29-1 combines with J gene TRBJ1-2, with D uncertain. Looked up from germline, CDR1 is SQVTM and CDR2 is ANQGSEA. V shed 0 bases and J shed 8 bases, with 10 bases lying between them. CDR3 length: 12 amino acids. CDR3 sequence reads: CSVEESLEGYTF. CDR3 DNA sequence: TGCAGCGTTGAAGAGTCCTTGGAGGGCTACACCTTC.

Notes on this clone: At one end the junction does not follow the germline gene, possibly because of a read error. The rearrangement uses TRBV7-3 and TRBJ1-1, with TRBD1 as a possible D gene (5 bases). Germline CDR1 is SGHTA and CDR2 is FQGTGA. CDR3 length equals 14 residues. The CDR3: CASSLTEDGGEAFF. In DNA form, the CDR3 reads TGTGCCAGCAGCCTAACGGAGGACGGGGGAGAAGCTTTCTTT.

The chain is built from TRBV5-4 and TRBJ2-7; TRBD2 is a possible D gene (5 bases). Trimming removed 1 base from V and 4 bases from J, with 9 bases in between. Germline CDR1 is SGHNT and CDR2 is YYREEE (reference sequence). CDR3 length: 13 amino acids. The CDR3 DNA sequence: TGTGCCAGCAGCTTGTTGGGAGATTACGAGCAGTACGTC. Amino acids: CASSLLGDYEQYV.

The J gene is TRBJ2-3, the V gene TRBV10-3; weak D call: TRBD1 (5 bases). Germline CDR1 and CDR2: ENHRY and SYGVKD. The CDR3 is 14 residues long. Trimming removed 8 bases from V and 2 bases from J, with 14 bases in between. This CDR3 is CAISTGDTTDTQYF. CDR3 coding DNA: TGTGCCATCTCAACAGGCGATACCACAGATACGCAGTATTTT.

This clone was detected only once. This sequence joins TRBV4-1 and TRBJ1-1, with D possibly TRBD1 on 6 matching bases. The CDR3 contains 15 residues. V was clipped by 0 bases and J by 5 bases, with 13 bases between them. Germline V gene data show CDR1 as MGHRA and CDR2 as YSYEKL. CDR3 loop: CASSQEGRGDTEAFF. For the CDR3, the DNA is TGCGCCAGCAGCCAAGAGGGCAGGGGAGATACTGAAGCTTTCTTT.

This clone was detected once. The chain links TRBV9 to TRBJ2-2; 10 positions agree with TRBD1. There are 14 residues in the CDR3. In germline, CDR1 is SGDLS, CDR2 YYNGEE. V was pared by 4 bases and J by 8 bases, with 5 bases of the junction left unmatched. The CDR3 DNA sequence: TGTGCCAGCAGCCCGGGACAGGGGAATGGGGAGCTGTTTTTT. Translated: CASSPGQGNGELFF.

The chain carries TRBV25-1 and TRBJ1-2; D not resolved. CDR3 size: 14 residues. V was shortened by 2 bases and J by 7 bases, with 14 bases between the two germline ends. The germline CDR1 and CDR2 sequences are MGHDK and SYGVNS. The DNA of the CDR3 is TGTGCCAGCAGTGAACGTTTCAGGCCAGGTGGCTACACCTTC. It translates to CASSERFRPGGYTF.

The chain has TRBV7-2 and TRBJ2-3, with 8 bases fitting TRBD2. The germline gives CDR1 SGHTA, CDR2 FQGNSA. There are 15 residues in the CDR3. V lost 2 bases and J lost 1; bases outside the gene matches: 2. CDR3 in amino acids: CASSLRRGGTDTQYF. For the CDR3, the DNA is TGTGCCAGCAGCTTAAGGCGGGGGGGCACAGATACGCAGTATTTT. The full variable domain, in which reference TRBV7-2 and TRBJ2-3 provide the parts outside the CDR3, is GAGVSQSPSNKVTEKGKDVELRCDPISGHTALYWYRQSLGQGLEFLIYFQGNSAPDKSGLPSDRFSAERTGGSVSTLTIQRTQQEDSAVYLCASSLRRGGTDTQYFGPGTRLTVL.

CDR3 nucleotide sequence: TGTGCCAGCAGTTTAGGGGGGGGCCTAACAGATACGCAGTATTTT. Its protein product is CASSLGGGLTDTQYF. V usage is TRBV28 and J usage is TRBJ2-3; D possibly corresponds to TRBD2 (7 bases). This CDR3 region has 15 residues. The V gene lost 2 bases and the J gene lost 3 bases, with 12 bases spanning the gap. Germline V CDR1 and CDR2: MDHEN, SYDVKM.

The rearrangement joins TRBV5-1 to TRBJ1-1, with TRBD1 identical over 9 bases. The V gene's germline CDR1 is SGHRS and CDR2 YFSETQ. The CDR3 spans 13 residues. J gave up 4 bases and V 4 bases, and 2 bases lay outside the gene matches. The CDR3 region is CASSRQGVTEAFF. As DNA, the CDR3 is TGCGCCAGCAGCCGACAGGGGGTCACTGAAGCTTTCTTT.